The 27 T cell receptor beta chains given below trace back to one sample, sequenced in a study of memory CD4+ T cells and cytomegalovirus serostatus. Only in-frame clones appear in the TCRdb table, and some are missing; sequencing was by immunoSEQ multiplex PCR. The sample lists around 99,000 clones, 75% to 85% occurring once. The sort gate was single viable CD3+CD4+CD8-CD45RO+ cells for memory CD4+ T cells. Sequenced material: memory CD4+ T cells from blood. Receptors originate from an adult in good health and CMV-seropositive.

The rearrangement uses TRBV9 and TRBJ2-2; D unresolved. Per the germline V gene, CDR1 is SGDLS and CDR2 is YYNGEE. Trimming removed 5 bases at V and 4 bases at J, with 15 bases between. This CDR3 has 15 residues. The CDR3 DNA reads TGTGCCAGCAGTTTCGGACCGGAGAGCACCGGGGAGCTGTTTTTT. Amino acid sequence: CASSFGPESTGELFF.

V gene TRBV2 combines with J gene TRBJ2-2; TRBD2 is a possible D gene (6 bases). The V end was cut by 7 bases, the J end by 0 bases, with 18 bases between. CDR3 length: 17 amino acids. Germline CDR1 reads SNHLY; CDR2 reads FYNNEI. The CDR3 DNA reads as TGTGCCAGCACCGCGCGGGCTAGCGCTACGAACACCGGGGAGCTGTTTTTT. This encodes CASTARASATNTGELFF.

The chain employs TRBV6-5 and TRBJ2-1; TRBD1 matches at 8 bases. Trimming took 0 bases from V and 9 from J; bases not matched to a gene: 7. CDR1 and CDR2 (germline): MNHEY, SVGAGI. The CDR3 is 15 residues long. CDR3 sequence: CASSYSRTGFIEQFF. CDR3 nucleotides: TGTGCCAGCAGTTACTCGAGGACAGGGTTTATTGAGCAGTTCTTC.

The rearrangement joins TRBV5-1 to TRBJ2-1, with 10 bases identical to TRBD2. The CDR3 contains 15 residues. In germline, CDR1 is SGHRS, CDR2 YFSETQ. J was trimmed by 1 base and V by 8 bases; bases with no gene match: 6. Written as DNA, the CDR3 is TGCGCCAGTCAACAGCGGGAGGGTTCCTACAATGAGCAGTTCTTC. Translating gives CASQQREGSYNEQFF.

This chain connects TRBV10-3 to TRBJ2-5, with 14 bases matching TRBD2. The end of the DNA fits TRBJ2-7 better, so the J call may be wrong. Per the germline V gene, CDR1 is ENHRY and CDR2 is SYGVKD. The CDR3 runs 16 residues. The CDR3 region is CAISEGLAGGYYEQYF. DNA for the CDR3: TGTGCCATCAGTGAGGGACTAGCGGGAGGTTACTACGAGCAGTACTTC.

The sample holds a few counts of this clone. The chain is built from TRBV7-9 and TRBJ1-2; TRBD1 matches at 10 bases. The CDR3 is 14 amino acids. Germline trimming cut 5 bases from V and 7 bases from J; bases unmatched to any gene: 7. The germline CDR1 and CDR2 sequences are SEHNR and FQNEAQ (reference sequence). CDR3 sequence (DNA): TGTGCCAGCAGCAAACCGACAGGGGGCGTTGGCTACACCTTC. This codes for CASSKPTGGVGYTF.

The gene calls are TRBV5-4 and TRBJ2-1, with TRBD2 identical over 13 bases. This CDR3 is 15 amino acids long. The V segment lost 4 bases and the J segment 4 bases; nucleotides outside the gene matches: 2. Germline assignment: CDR1 SGHNT and CDR2 YYREEE (reference sequence). The CDR3 DNA follows: TGTGCCAGCAGCCAACTAGCGGGGGGGTACAATGAGCAGTTCTTC. Residues: CASSQLAGGYNEQFF.

This chain connects TRBV5-1 to TRBJ2-2; 9 bases agree with TRBD1. This CDR3 has 16 amino acids. Germline V gene data show CDR1 as SGHRS and CDR2 as YFSETQ. The ends lost 3 bases at V and 3 bases at J; junction bases unmatched: 6. In DNA, the CDR3 is TGCGCCAGCAGCTCGGACAGGGGCCTATACACCGGGGAGCTGTTTTTT. This gives the protein CASSSDRGLYTGELFF.

The V call is TRBV18, the J call TRBJ2-1, with 11 bases that match TRBD2. The CDR3 runs to 15 residues. The trim removed 5 bases at V and 3 bases at J, leaving 3 bases unmatched. Germline values: CDR1 KGHSH, CDR2 LQKENI. The CDR3 bases are TGTGCCAGCTCAGGGGGGACTAGCGGCTACAATGAGCAGTTCTTC. Translating it yields CASSGGTSGYNEQFF.

Concerning this clone itself: This sample includes further DNA sequences coding for the same CDR3. The genes are TRBV4-1 and TRBJ2-7; perhaps D is TRBD1 or TRBD2 (6 bases each). This CDR3 has 17 amino acids. CDR1 is MGHRA and CDR2 is YSYEKL in the germline V gene. Trimming took 0 bases from V and 2 from J, leaving 17 bases between them. The CDR3 DNA follows: TGCGCCAGCAGCCAAGATGGGGGCACGGGAGTTCCCTACGAGCAGTACTTC. Amino acids: CASSQDGGTGVPYEQYF.

The chain uses TRBV5-1 and TRBJ2-7; possibly TRBD2 for D (6 bases). The ends were cut back, 2 bases at V and 4 bases at J, with 10 bases in the middle. The CDR3 length is 13 residues. Germline-derived CDR1 and CDR2 are SGHRS and YFSETQ. CDR3 sequence reads: CASSFESGYEQYF. The CDR3 region has the DNA TGCGCCAGCAGCTTTGAAAGCGGGTACGAGCAGTACTTC. Variable domain in full (rest from reference TRBV5-1 and TRBJ2-7): KAGVTQTPRYLIKTRGQQVTLSCSPISGHRSVSWYQQTPGQGLQFLFEYFSETQRNKGNFPGRFSGRQFSNSRSEMNVSTLELGDSALYLCASSFESGYEQYFGPGTRLTVT.

This clone appeared a few times. This chain joins TRBV2 and TRBJ2-5; no clear D gene. Germline assignment: CDR1 SNHLY and CDR2 FYNNEI. V lost 3 bases to trimming and J lost 7 bases, with 15 bases between them. The CDR3 covers 14 residues. The CDR3: CASSDRTTLGTQYF. For the CDR3, the DNA is TGTGCCAGCAGTGATCGGACCACCTTAGGGACCCAGTACTTC.

This rearrangement joins TRBV5-1 to TRBJ2-7; TRBD2 matches 7 bases. V shed 0 bases and J 0 bases; nucleotides not matched to a gene: 0. The germline CDR1 and CDR2 sequences are SGHRS and YFSETQ. This CDR3 has 14 residues. This CDR3 reads CASSLGDYSYEQYF. The CDR3 coding sequence is TGCGCCAGCAGCTTGGGGGACTACTCCTACGAGCAGTACTTC.

This sequence joins TRBV9 and TRBJ1-1; no firm D call. CDR1 is SGDLS and CDR2 is YYNGEE in the germline V gene. This CDR3 region has 13 residues. Trimming took off 4 bases at V and 5 bases at J, with 12 bases between the two ends. CDR3 in DNA: TGTGCCAGCAGCCAAGGGCCGTTTACTGAAGCTTTCTTT. Protein: CASSQGPFTEAFF.

The gene calls are TRBV5-4 and TRBJ2-2, with a tentative D call TRBD2 (6 bases). The CDR3 is made up of 13 amino acids. In germline, CDR1 is SGHNT, CDR2 YYREEE (reference sequence). Trimming pared 5 bases from V and 4 bases from J, leaving 9 bases between. CDR3 region: CASSILATGELFF. The CDR3 bases are TGTGCCAGCAGTATACTAGCCACCGGGGAGCTGTTTTTT.

This clone was seen only a few times. This chain connects TRBV5-4 to TRBJ1-1; D uncertain. CDR1 is SGHNT, CDR2 YYREEE, per germline (reference sequence). The CDR3 runs to 14 residues. Trimming took 2 bases from V and 3 from J, leaving 11 bases between them. The CDR3 region is CASSFWRVDTEAFF. Written as DNA, the CDR3 is TGTGCCAGCAGCTTTTGGAGGGTTGACACTGAAGCTTTCTTT.

The rearrangement joins TRBV18 to TRBJ1-1; no definite D call. Germline V gene data show CDR1 as KGHSH and CDR2 as LQKENI. Trimming pared 3 bases from V and 1 base from J, leaving 12 bases between. This CDR3 is 15 amino acids long. CDR3 DNA sequence: TGTGCCAGCTCACCCTCCTCCGCCCAGAACACTGAAGCTTTCTTT. It encodes CASSPSSAQNTEAFF.

CDR3 sequence (DNA): TGTGCCAGTAGTATAAACAGGGAAAACATTCAGTACTTC. Amino acids: CASSINRENIQYF. The gene calls are TRBV19 and TRBJ2-4; D perhaps matches TRBD1 (6 bases). The germline V gene encodes CDR1 LNHDA and CDR2 SQIVND (reference sequence). This CDR3 has 13 amino acids. The ends were cut back, 2 bases at V and 5 bases at J, with 7 bases in the middle.

This rearrangement joins TRBV7-2 to TRBJ1-2; D perhaps matches TRBD1 (6 bases). The V and J ends lost 4 bases and 6 bases respectively, with 15 bases between them. This CDR3 is built from 14 residues. Per germline, CDR1 SGHTA and CDR2 FQGNSA. CDR3 sequence (DNA): TGTGCCAGCAGCTCCTATGCTAACAGGGATGGCTACACCTTC. Amino acid sequence: CASSSYANRDGYTF.

This sequence joins TRBV5-1 and TRBJ2-3, with 11 bases lining up with TRBD2. Trimming removed 5 bases from V and 4 bases from J; junction bases left unmatched: 6. The length of the CDR3 is 15 residues. Looked up from germline, CDR1 is SGHRS and CDR2 is YFSETQ. CDR3 region: CASRTSGNGADTQYF. The CDR3 coding sequence is TGCGCCAGCAGGACTAGCGGGAATGGAGCAGATACGCAGTATTTT.

The rearrangement joins TRBV10-3 to TRBJ1-3; the D gene is possibly TRBD1 (6 bases). Trimming shortened V by 8 bases and J by 2 bases, and 16 bases separated the two germline ends. CDR3 length: 15 residues. Germline CDR1 and CDR2: ENHRY and SYGVKD. CDR3 in amino acids: CAIRDFTGTGNTIYF. CDR3 nucleotide sequence: TGTGCCATCCGAGACTTTACAGGGACTGGAAACACCATATATTTT.

The table lists this clone with a few counts. The CDR3 DNA reads as TGTGCCAGCTCACCAGGAGAGAACTATGGCTACACCTTC. It yields the protein CASSPGENYGYTF. This chain joins TRBV18 and TRBJ1-2; D is unclear. Looked up from germline, CDR1 is KGHSH and CDR2 is LQKENI. Trimming pared 2 bases from V and 2 bases from J, leaving 6 bases between. The CDR3 loop spans 13 amino acids. Variable domain in full (rest from reference TRBV18 and TRBJ1-2): NAGVMQNPRHLVRRRGQEARLRCSPMKGHSHVYWYRQLPEEGLKFMVYLQKENIIDESGMPKERFSAEFPKEGPSILRIQQVVRGDSAAYFCASSPGENYGYTFGSGTRLTVV.

The chain joins TRBV14 to TRBJ2-7; 9 positions match TRBD1. J gave up 5 bases and V 7 bases, and 9 bases lay outside the gene matches. CDR1 is SGHDN, CDR2 FVKESK, per germline. The CDR3 spans 14 residues. CDR3 nucleotide sequence: TGTGCCAGCACTTCGACCGGGACAGGGAACGAGCAGTACTTC. Its protein is CASTSTGTGNEQYF.

The V gene is TRBV11-2, the J gene TRBJ2-5; the match to TRBD2 covers 8 bases. CDR3 size: 17 residues. The germline V gene encodes CDR1 SGHAT and CDR2 FQNNGV. Unmatched junction bases numbered 16, after V lost 5 bases and J lost 5 bases. The CDR3 DNA reads TGTGCCAGCAGCCGGGGAGGAGCGGGAGCCCCGGGGGAGACCCAGTACTTC. Translated, it gives CASSRGGAGAPGETQYF.

The V and J genes are TRBV4-2 and TRBJ2-7; 12 positions match TRBD2. V was clipped by 4 bases and J by 0 bases; unmatched bases: 4. CDR1 and CDR2 from the germline V gene are LGHNA and YNFKEQ. The CDR3 is made up of 16 amino acids. The CDR3 sequence: CASSPSGLAGSYEQYF. CDR3 DNA: TGTGCCAGCAGCCCATCGGGACTAGCGGGCTCCTACGAGCAGTACTTC.

J is TRBJ2-2 and V is TRBV9; D is unclear. The CDR3 covers 14 residues. Germline V gene data show CDR1 as SGDLS and CDR2 as YYNGEE. Trimming shortened V by 2 bases and J by 1 base, and 6 bases separated the two germline ends. The DNA for the CDR3 is TGTGCCAGCAGCGTCGACCAGAACACCGGGGAGCTGTTTTTT. Protein product: CASSVDQNTGELFF.

The chain joins TRBV19 to TRBJ2-7; TRBD2 matches 12 bases. The CDR3 is 17 amino acids. Trimming removed 2 bases from V and 4 bases from J; junction bases left unmatched: 9. Germline lookup yields CDR1 LNHDA and CDR2 SQIVND (reference sequence). This CDR3 reads CASSISLLAGGGYEQYF. CDR3 sequence (DNA): TGTGCCAGTAGTATATCTCTACTAGCGGGAGGAGGATACGAGCAGTACTTC.